Reported below is one T cell receptor beta chain. These data belong to a study of OX40 agonist ivuxolimab in advanced cancers. Clones were read by immunoSEQ multiplex PCR, and TCRdb kept only the in-frame ones, dropping some. The repertoire holds 55,000 to 75,000 clones, with around 81% as singletons. The ends were cut back, 6 bases at V and 5 bases at J, with 4 bases in the middle. The CDR3 sequence is 9 residues long. The germline V gene encodes CDR1 DFQATT and CDR2 SNEGSKA (reference sequence). This specimen was CD4+ or CD8+ T cells sorted from blood, taken in a trial of the OX40 agonist ivuxolimab. The receptor was isolated from an adult with an advanced solid tumor such as melanoma, head and neck, liver or kidney cancer. The chain has TRBV20-1 and TRBJ1-2; D is ambiguous. Here the CDR3 DNA reads TGCAGTGCAGGGTATGGCTACACCTTC. It encodes CSAGYGYTF.